This TCR beta chain was sequenced during a study of blood T cell repertoires in COVID-19. Overall study: The United States, Italy and Spain were the sources of the acute and convalescent COVID-19 samples. Sample material is recorded as cDNA or gDNA derived from T cells, B-cell-depleted T cells, or PBMCs.

Study processing details: Estimation of nucleated cell counts relied on the amplification of reference gene primers. Sequencing used immunoSEQ multiplex PCR; TCRdb keeps in-frame clones, though not all of them. V and J calls and clone size are those listed in that table; D and trimming were worked out from the DNA. The table lists almost 350,000 clones, approximately 89% of them singletons. Patients from Seattle were sampled longitudinally, starting during active infection. Trimming pared 0 bases from V and 6 bases from J, leaving 8 bases between. This CDR3 comprises 12 residues. Germline V gene lookup returns CDR1 SQVTM and CDR2 ANQGSEA.

The sequence derives from an older woman with COVID-19, enrolled during active disease. The chain joins TRBV29-1 to TRBJ1-1; the D is unclear. Sequencing was performed on peripheral blood. The CDR3 reads CSVEDRVAEAFF. The CDR3 DNA reads as TGCAGCGTTGAAGATCGGGTGGCTGAAGCTTTCTTT.